Listed here are 21 T cell receptor beta chains from one sample, sequenced in a study of cytomegalovirus exposure and HLA in healthy donors. 60 Vbeta and 13 Jbeta primers were used in PCR. Assay: immunoSEQ multiplex PCR; the TCRdb copy retains only in-frame clones and omits some. This table holds 150,000 to 200,000 clones, 75% found once. Sequencing was carried out using PBMCs. These receptors were collected from a woman in her 40s in good health and CMV-seropositive.

The chain has TRBV18 and TRBJ1-5, with 9 bases identical to TRBD1. Germline V gives CDR1 KGHSH, CDR2 LQKENI. This CDR3 is built from 14 residues. V gave up 4 bases and J gave up 5 bases; unmatched junction bases: 3. The DNA for the CDR3 is TGTGCCAGCTCACTACAGGGGGCTGATCAGCCCCAGCATTTT. This sequence encodes CASSLQGADQPQHF.

This chain connects TRBV19 to TRBJ1-3; D gene unclear. There are 13 residues in the CDR3. The germline V and J ends were trimmed by 1 base and 8 bases, with 9 bases remaining between them. Germline values: CDR1 LNHDA, CDR2 SQIVND (reference sequence). The CDR3 protein is CASSIVLGDTIYF. The CDR3 DNA follows: TGTGCCAGTAGTATAGTACTGGGCGACACCATATATTTT.

The chain is built from TRBV19 and TRBJ2-5; D is uncertain. V was trimmed by 5 bases and J by 2 bases, leaving 15 bases between them. This CDR3 has 15 amino acids. Per the germline V gene, CDR1 is LNHDA and CDR2 is SQIVND (reference sequence). CDR3 sequence reads: CASSSSEQLQETQYF. The CDR3 DNA is TGTGCCAGTAGTTCCTCAGAACAGCTTCAAGAGACCCAGTACTTC.

There are a few counts of this clone. This chain links TRBV10-2 with TRBJ2-1; perhaps TRBD1 as D (5 bases). Germline CDR1 and CDR2: WSHSY and SAAADI. V was trimmed by 6 bases and J by 2 bases, leaving 8 bases between them. The CDR3 totals 13 residues. CDR3 bases: TGCGCCAGCAGCCAGGGCACCTACAATGAGCAGTTCTTC. Translated: CASSQGTYNEQFF.

This chain links TRBV6-6 with TRBJ2-5; 9 bases line up with TRBD2. The assigned J gene may be wrong: the sequence end matches TRBJ2-7 better. There are 14 residues in the CDR3. Germline CDR1 reads MNHNY; CDR2 reads SVGAGI (reference sequence). The CDR3 here is CASSLREGPYEQYF. For the CDR3, the DNA is TGTGCCAGCAGTTTGCGGGAGGGCCCCTACGAGCAGTACTTC.

This clone was counted a single time. The V call is TRBV12-1, the J call TRBJ1-1; the table's D gene call, TRBD1, was not cross checked with the DNA. TRBV12-1 is labeled a pseudogene. The CDR3 covers 13 residues. The CDR3 sequence: CASGDRANTEAFF. The CDR3 bases are TGTGCCAGCGGCGACAGGGCGAACACTGAAGCTTTCTTT.

The V call is TRBV10-3, the J call TRBJ2-1; TRBD2 agrees at 14 bases. V gave up 6 bases and J gave up 5 bases; unmatched junction bases: 9. The CDR3 has 17 amino acids. In germline, CDR1 is ENHRY, CDR2 SYGVKD. The CDR3 spells CAIRSGLAGGGHNEQFF. DNA of the CDR3: TGTGCCATCAGATCTGGACTAGCGGGAGGCGGCCACAATGAGCAGTTCTTC.

The J gene is TRBJ1-2, the V gene TRBV18, with 9 nucleotides matching TRBD1. The CDR3 has 15 residues. CDR1 and CDR2 from the germline V gene are KGHSH and LQKENI. V lost 0 bases and J lost 7; bases outside the gene matches: 6. CDR3 residues: CASSPPKDRGPGYTF. Here the CDR3 DNA reads TGTGCCAGCTCACCACCGAAGGACAGGGGCCCTGGCTACACCTTC.

The V and J genes are TRBV4-2 and TRBJ2-2; D may be TRBD2 (5 bases). V was trimmed by 0 bases and J by 6 bases, leaving 11 bases between them. This CDR3 is built from 15 residues. CDR1 and CDR2 from the germline V gene are LGHNA and YNFKEQ. The CDR3 protein is CASSQEKLASGELFF. The CDR3 DNA sequence: TGTGCCAGCAGCCAAGAGAAGCTAGCATCCGGGGAGCTGTTTTTT.

The chain couples TRBV7-2 to TRBJ1-2, with D possibly being TRBD1 (6 bases). The CDR3 consists of 17 residues. V was cut by 0 bases and J by 7 bases, with 21 bases left in between. Germline V CDR1 and CDR2: SGHTA, FQGNSA. The chain's CDR3 is CASSLAVGEGGRSGYTF. CDR3 coding DNA: TGTGCCAGCAGCTTAGCGGTAGGGGAGGGGGGGCGAAGTGGCTACACCTTC.

This clone appeared once. The rearrangement joins TRBV7-3 to TRBJ2-1, with D possibly TRBD1 on 6 matching bases. The CDR3 is made up of 14 amino acids. Trimming removed 4 bases from V and 1 base from J, with 8 bases in between. Germline V lookup: CDR1 SGHTA, CDR2 FQGTGA. The CDR3, as DNA: TGTGCCAGCAGCTCACAGGGTTCCTACAATGAGCAGTTCTTC. Amino acid sequence: CASSSQGSYNEQFF.

V and J are TRBV19 and TRBJ1-5; 7 bases fit TRBD1. CDR3 length equals 12 residues. Trimming at V came to 3 bases and at J to 13 bases, leaving 6 bases not matched to a gene. The V gene's germline CDR1 is LNHDA and CDR2 SQIVND (reference sequence). The CDR3, as DNA: TGTGCCAGTAGTATCCCAGGGGGACAACAGCATTTT. Translating it yields CASSIPGGQQHF.

This chain joins TRBV15 and TRBJ2-3; 8 bases are shared with TRBD2. The CDR3 runs 23 residues. The germline gives CDR1 LNHNV, CDR2 YYDKDF (reference sequence). V lost 1 base and J lost 4; bases outside the gene matches: 28. The CDR3 protein is CATSRAPSPGGPHSGGFADTQYF. The CDR3 nucleotides are TGTGCCACCAGCAGAGCCCCCAGTCCGGGAGGGCCCCACTCCGGGGGTTTTGCAGATACGCAGTATTTT.

A few counts support this clone. The rearrangement joins TRBV5-1 to TRBJ2-3; tentative D call: TRBD1 (6 bases). The length of the CDR3 is 17 residues. V gave up 4 bases and J gave up 2 bases, with 20 bases separating them. The germline CDR1 and CDR2 sequences are SGHRS and YFSETQ. For the CDR3, the DNA is TGCGCCAGCAGCCCCTACCCAACAGGGTCCGCCACAGATACGCAGTATTTT. Encoded protein: CASSPYPTGSATDTQYF.

The CDR3 nucleotides read TGCGCCAGCAGCCAAGAGCGGGTAGCGGGAGTAGACGAGCAGTACTTC. It encodes CASSQERVAGVDEQYF. The chain uses TRBV4-3 and TRBJ2-7; 9 bases are shared with TRBD2. The CDR3 loop spans 16 amino acids. V was pared by 0 bases and J by 5 bases, with 8 bases of the junction left unmatched. Germline CDR1 LGHNA, CDR2 YSLEER.

V gene TRBV15 combines with J gene TRBJ1-5; a possible D gene is TRBD1 (5 bases). Germline V gives CDR1 LNHNV, CDR2 YYDKDF (reference sequence). CDR3 length: 16 amino acids. V lost 5 bases and J 6 bases, leaving 20 bases between the germline ends. The CDR3 loop is CATSLRKGLGRQPQHF. Here the CDR3 DNA reads TGTGCCACCAGCCTCAGAAAGGGTCTGGGGCGTCAGCCCCAGCATTTT. Full variable domain (rest looked up from reference TRBV15 and TRBJ1-5): DAMVIQNPRYQVTQFGKPVTLSCSQTLNHNVMYWYQQKSSQAPKLLFHYYDKDFNNEADTPDNFQSRRPNTSFCFLDIRSPGLGDTAMYLCATSLRKGLGRQPQHFGDGTRLSIL.

This sequence joins TRBV10-3 and TRBJ1-5; the D is unclear. CDR3 length: 15 residues. V was clipped by 3 bases and J by 4 bases, with 13 bases between them. Per the germline V gene, CDR1 is ENHRY and CDR2 is SYGVKD. CDR3 nucleotides: TGTGCCATCAGTGAAGAGGGCGGACTGAATCAGCCCCAGCATTTT. The encoded protein is CAISEEGGLNQPQHF.

This clone was seen a few times. This CDR3 is CASSLASGPVQETQYF. The DNA of the CDR3 is TGTGCCAGCAGTTTGGCTAGCGGTCCCGTCCAAGAGACCCAGTACTTC. The chain couples TRBV28 to TRBJ2-5; 7 bases match TRBD2. The CDR3 totals 16 residues. CDR1 is MDHEN and CDR2 is SYDVKM in the germline V gene. V was clipped by 3 bases and J by 1 base; unmatched bases: 8.

The chain carries TRBV27 and TRBJ2-7; 10 bases are a match to TRBD2. Trimming cost V 5 bases and J 3 bases; bases outside gene matches: 10. Germline CDR1 and CDR2: MNHEY and SMNVEV (reference sequence). The CDR3 length is 16 residues. The CDR3 here is CASSPGLADFFYEQYF. The CDR3 DNA is TGTGCCAGCAGTCCTGGACTAGCGGATTTCTTCTACGAGCAGTACTTC.

As concerns this clone: The sample has other DNA sequences that encode this CDR3 too. The CDR3 protein is CSAEYQETQYF. DNA for the CDR3: TGCAGTGCAGAGTACCAAGAGACCCAGTACTTC. This chain uses TRBV20-1 with TRBJ2-5; D is unclear. V was trimmed by 6 bases and J by 0 bases, leaving 5 bases between them. The CDR3 sequence is 11 residues long. CDR1 DFQATT and CDR2 SNEGSKA come from the germline V gene (reference sequence).

The sample holds a few counts of this clone. The chain recombines TRBV4-1 with TRBJ2-7; TRBD2 aligns across 8 bases. The CDR3 runs to 17 residues. The germline V gene has CDR1 MGHRA and CDR2 YSYEKL. V shed 4 bases, J shed 0 bases, and the junction held 11 bases outside the gene matches. CDR3 sequence reads: CASSRGGFRESSYEQYF. As DNA, the CDR3 is TGCGCCAGCAGCCGCGGGGGGTTTCGGGAGAGCTCCTACGAGCAGTACTTC.